The rows below give T cell receptor beta chains drawn from one sample of a study of cytomegalovirus exposure and HLA in healthy donors. The assay was immunoSEQ multiplex PCR, and TCRdb's table has in-frame clones only and misses some. The profile shows 110,000 or so clones, around 77% of them singletons. Sequenced material: PBMCs. The receptors come from a man between 18 and 29 years old in good health and CMV-seropositive. CDR3s include the opening cysteine and the closing phenylalanine or tryptophan. Each record gives: J gene, D gene, clone size, V gene, CDR3 protein, CDR3 DNA. D genes are given only for firm matches. Some rows have no size entry. The others give once, few or many, or a class for an expanded clone.

J gene: TRBJ1-2
D gene: TRBD1
clone size: NA
V gene: TRBV23-1
CDR3 protein: CASSVGQGDYGYTF
CDR3 DNA: TGCGCCAGCAGCGTCGGACAGGGGGATTATGGCTACACCTTC

J gene: TRBJ1-1
D gene: NA
clone size: NA
V gene: TRBV28
CDR3 protein: CASSSSSTEAFF
CDR3 DNA: TGTGCCAGCAGTTCTTCTAGCACTGAAGCTTTCTTT

J gene: TRBJ2-5
D gene: TRBD1
clone size: NA
V gene: TRBV4-1
CDR3 protein: CASSPGQAQETQYF
CDR3 DNA: TGCGCCAGCAGCCCGGGACAGGCCCAAGAGACCCAGTACTTC

J gene: TRBJ1-2
D gene: NA
clone size: NA
V gene: TRBV27
CDR3 protein: CASSFGPNYGYTF
CDR3 DNA: TGTGCCAGCAGTTTTGGCCCTAACTATGGCTACACCTTC

J gene: TRBJ1-1
D gene: NA
clone size: NA
V gene: TRBV10-3
CDR3 protein: CAINPAGIMNTEAFF
CDR3 DNA: TGTGCCATCAACCCCGCCGGGATCATGAACACTGAAGCTTTCTTT

J gene: TRBJ2-4
D gene: TRBD2
clone size: NA
V gene: TRBV30
CDR3 protein: CAWSVMGLAGGSTKNSQYF
CDR3 DNA: TGTGCCTGGAGTGTAATGGGACTAGCGGGAGGGTCTACCAAAAACAGTCAGTACTTC

J gene: TRBJ1-2
D gene: TRBD1
clone size: NA
V gene: TRBV6-1
CDR3 protein: CASSTGDSNYGYTF
CDR3 DNA: TGTGCCAGCAGCACAGGGGACTCTAACTATGGCTACACCTTC

J gene: TRBJ1-5
D gene: NA
clone size: NA
V gene: TRBV19
CDR3 protein: CASSWAVNQPQHF
CDR3 DNA: TGTGCCAGTAGTTGGGCAGTCAATCAGCCCCAGCATTTT

J gene: TRBJ1-2
D gene: TRBD1
clone size: NA
V gene: TRBV2
CDR3 protein: CASTKLVGGNYGYTF
CDR3 DNA: TGTGCCAGCACTAAACTAGTAGGGGGCAACTATGGCTACACCTTC

J gene: TRBJ2-2
D gene: NA
clone size: NA
V gene: TRBV27
CDR3 protein: CASHPLWETNTGELFF
CDR3 DNA: NA

J gene: TRBJ1-4
D gene: NA
clone size: NA
V gene: TRBV4-1
CDR3 protein: CASSQRGWGGRFEKLFF
CDR3 DNA: TGCGCCAGCAGCCAAAGGGGGTGGGGGGGACGTTTTGAAAAACTGTTTTTT

J gene: TRBJ2-2
D gene: TRBD1
clone size: NA
V gene: TRBV11-2
CDR3 protein: CASSLGQFRELFF
CDR3 DNA: TGTGCCAGCAGCTTGGGACAGTTTAGGGAGCTGTTTTTT

J gene: TRBJ1-1
D gene: NA
clone size: NA
V gene: TRBV30
CDR3 protein: CAWSYSLNTEAFF
CDR3 DNA: TGTGCCTGGAGTTACAGTCTGAACACTGAAGCTTTCTTT

J gene: TRBJ2-1
D gene: NA
clone size: NA
V gene: TRBV7-9
CDR3 protein: CASSLGSSSYNEQFF
CDR3 DNA: TGTGCCAGCAGCTTAGGATCGAGCTCCTACAATGAGCAGTTCTTC

J gene: TRBJ2-7
D gene: NA
clone size: NA
V gene: TRBV5-1
CDR3 protein: CASTSGPYEQYF
CDR3 DNA: TGCGCCAGCACCTCTGGCCCCTACGAGCAGTACTTC

J gene: TRBJ1-4
D gene: NA
clone size: NA
V gene: TRBV5-4
CDR3 protein: CASSVTDSNEKLFF
CDR3 DNA: TGTGCCAGCAGCGTGACCGACAGTAATGAAAAACTGTTTTTT

J gene: TRBJ2-1
D gene: NA
clone size: NA
V gene: TRBV5-1
CDR3 protein: CASSFQGAPYNEQFF
CDR3 DNA: TGCGCCAGCAGCTTTCAGGGTGCTCCCTACAATGAGCAGTTCTTC

J gene: TRBJ1-2
D gene: NA
clone size: NA
V gene: TRBV9
CDR3 protein: CASSGGSYGYTF
CDR3 DNA: TGTGCCAGCAGCGGAGGCAGCTATGGCTACACCTTC

J gene: TRBJ1-2
D gene: NA
clone size: NA
V gene: TRBV19
CDR3 protein: CASSIASGEGLDGYTF
CDR3 DNA: TGTGCCAGTAGTATAGCTTCAGGGGAGGGCCTTGATGGCTACACCTTC

J gene: TRBJ1-2
D gene: TRBD1
clone size: NA
V gene: TRBV27
CDR3 protein: CASSSLGQGKAYGYTF
CDR3 DNA: TGTGCCAGCAGTTCCCTTGGACAGGGTAAAGCCTATGGCTACACCTTC

J gene: TRBJ2-3
D gene: TRBD1
clone size: NA
V gene: TRBV6-5
CDR3 protein: CASSQGQLTDTQYF
CDR3 DNA: TGTGCCAGCAGTCAGGGACAGCTCACAGATACGCAGTATTTT

J gene: TRBJ2-7
D gene: NA
clone size: NA
V gene: TRBV14
CDR3 protein: CASSQAGSYEQYF
CDR3 DNA: TGTGCCAGCAGCCAAGCCGGTTCCTACGAGCAGTACTTC

J gene: TRBJ2-6
D gene: NA
clone size: NA
V gene: TRBV7-3
CDR3 protein: CASSLGLPGANVLTF
CDR3 DNA: TGTGCCAGCAGCTTAGGGCTCCCTGGGGCCAACGTCCTGACTTTC

J gene: TRBJ1-4
D gene: TRBD1
clone size: NA
V gene: TRBV6-1
CDR3 protein: CASSATGTSYEKLFF
CDR3 DNA: TGTGCCAGCAGTGCGACAGGGACCTCGTATGAAAAACTGTTTTTT

J gene: TRBJ2-5
D gene: NA
clone size: NA
V gene: TRBV7-9
CDR3 protein: CASSSRTQQETQYF
CDR3 DNA: TGTGCCAGCAGCTCCAGGACACAGCAAGAGACCCAGTACTTC

J gene: TRBJ1-2
D gene: NA
clone size: NA
V gene: TRBV7-9
CDR3 protein: CASSLGSPTELRNYGYTF
CDR3 DNA: TGTGCCAGCAGCTTAGGTTCCCCTACAGAGCTAAGGAACTATGGCTACACCTTC

J gene: TRBJ2-7
D gene: NA
clone size: NA
V gene: TRBV27
CDR3 protein: CASSYPSGQNCYEQYF
CDR3 DNA: TGTGCCAGCAGTTACCCCTCCGGACAGAACTGCTACGAGCAGTACTTC

J gene: TRBJ1-4
D gene: TRBD1
clone size: NA
V gene: TRBV9
CDR3 protein: CASSAGQLNEKLFF
CDR3 DNA: TGTGCCAGCAGCGCGGGACAGCTTAATGAAAAACTGTTTTTT

J gene: TRBJ1-5
D gene: NA
clone size: few
V gene: TRBV10-2
CDR3 protein: CASGRGGLQPQHF
CDR3 DNA: TGCGCCAGCGGCCGGGGGGGGCTCCAGCCCCAGCATTTT

J gene: TRBJ1-5
D gene: TRBD1
clone size: NA
V gene: TRBV6-6
CDR3 protein: CASSGGTGSQPQHF
CDR3 DNA: TGTGCCAGCAGTGGGGGGACAGGGAGTCAGCCCCAGCATTTT

J gene: TRBJ2-3
D gene: NA
clone size: NA
V gene: TRBV7-6
CDR3 protein: CASSLEVQGYTDTQYF
CDR3 DNA: TGTGCCAGCAGCTTGGAGGTCCAGGGGTACACAGATACGCAGTATTTT

J gene: TRBJ2-1
D gene: NA
clone size: NA
V gene: TRBV7-2
CDR3 protein: CASRVRDDPVNEQFF
CDR3 DNA: TGTGCCAGCAGGGTGCGGGACGACCCTGTTAATGAGCAGTTCTTC

J gene: TRBJ2-7
D gene: TRBD2
clone size: NA
V gene: TRBV7-2
CDR3 protein: CASSLGLAKSYEQYF
CDR3 DNA: TGTGCCAGCAGCTTAGGACTAGCGAAATCCTACGAGCAGTACTTC

J gene: TRBJ1-2
D gene: TRBD1
clone size: NA
V gene: TRBV27
CDR3 protein: CASSPTGAGYTF
CDR3 DNA: TGTGCCAGCAGTCCTACAGGGGCCGGCTACACCTTC

J gene: TRBJ2-1
D gene: NA
clone size: NA
V gene: TRBV13
CDR3 protein: CASSSVVRAGPRVRSVNEQFF
CDR3 DNA: TGTGCCAGCAGCTCTGTTGTTCGAGCGGGTCCCCGAGTGAGAAGCGTCAATGAGCAGTTCTTC

J gene: TRBJ2-5
D gene: NA
clone size: few
V gene: TRBV7-9
CDR3 protein: CASSLLDRQETQYF
CDR3 DNA: TGTGCCAGCAGCTTATTGGACAGACAAGAGACCCAGTACTTC

J gene: TRBJ2-1
D gene: TRBD2
clone size: NA
V gene: TRBV4-2
CDR3 protein: CASSQDSGGGGYNEQFF
CDR3 DNA: TGTGCCAGCAGCCAAGATAGTGGGGGGGGTGGCTACAATGAGCAGTTCTTC

J gene: TRBJ2-3
D gene: NA
clone size: NA
V gene: TRBV7-9
CDR3 protein: CASTGVSDTDTQYF
CDR3 DNA: TGTGCCAGCACCGGAGTCTCGGACACAGATACGCAGTATTTT

J gene: TRBJ1-6
D gene: NA
clone size: NA
V gene: TRBV10-1
CDR3 protein: CASSGENLPLHF
CDR3 DNA: TGCGCCAGCAGTGGGGAGAATTTGCCCCTCCACTTT

J gene: TRBJ1-5
D gene: NA
clone size: NA
V gene: TRBV27
CDR3 protein: CASSFLFGVEQPQHF
CDR3 DNA: TGTGCCAGCAGTTTTTTATTCGGGGTCGAACAGCCCCAGCATTTT

J gene: TRBJ1-2
D gene: NA
clone size: NA
V gene: TRBV7-8
CDR3 protein: CASSYLGGRGDYGYTF
CDR3 DNA: TGTGCCAGCAGCTACCTGGGGGGTAGAGGGGACTATGGCTACACCTTC

J gene: TRBJ1-2
D gene: TRBD1
clone size: NA
V gene: TRBV29-1
CDR3 protein: CSVERDRAYGYTF
CDR3 DNA: TGCAGCGTTGAGAGGGACAGAGCGTATGGCTACACCTTC

J gene: TRBJ1-6
D gene: NA
clone size: NA
V gene: TRBV30
CDR3 protein: CAWSLGMDSPLHF
CDR3 DNA: TGTGCCTGGAGTCTCGGTATGGATTCACCCCTCCACTTT

J gene: TRBJ2-2
D gene: TRBD1
clone size: NA
V gene: TRBV14
CDR3 protein: CASSPRGQGGELFF
CDR3 DNA: TGTGCCAGCAGCCCTAGGGGGCAAGGCGGGGAGCTGTTTTTT

J gene: TRBJ1-5
D gene: NA
clone size: NA
V gene: TRBV5-1
CDR3 protein: CASSLGPQGLPQHF
CDR3 DNA: TGCGCCAGCAGCTTGGGGCCCCAGGGTTTGCCCCAGCATTTT

J gene: TRBJ2-3
D gene: TRBD2
clone size: NA
V gene: TRBV5-1
CDR3 protein: CASSLGSGGTDTQYF
CDR3 DNA: TGCGCCAGCAGCTTGGGTAGCGGGGGGACAGATACGCAGTATTTT

J gene: TRBJ2-1
D gene: NA
clone size: NA
V gene: TRBV6-6
CDR3 protein: CASSYGQSSYNEQFF
CDR3 DNA: TGTGCCAGCAGTTACGGACAGAGCTCCTACAATGAGCAGTTCTTC

J gene: TRBJ1-5
D gene: TRBD1
clone size: NA
V gene: TRBV7-2
CDR3 protein: CASSIRQGVSQPQHF
CDR3 DNA: TGTGCCAGCAGCATTCGACAGGGAGTTAGTCAGCCCCAGCATTTT

J gene: TRBJ2-5
D gene: NA
clone size: NA
V gene: TRBV7-9
CDR3 protein: CASWGQEYQETQYF
CDR3 DNA: TGTGCCAGCTGGGGGCAGGAGTACCAAGAGACCCAGTACTTC

J gene: TRBJ2-2
D gene: NA
clone size: NA
V gene: TRBV7-9
CDR3 protein: CASSLPRSHTGELFF
CDR3 DNA: TGTGCCAGCAGCTTACCCCGGAGTCACACCGGGGAGCTGTTTTTT

J gene: TRBJ1-2
D gene: NA
clone size: once
V gene: TRBV6-1
CDR3 protein: CASSELNYGYTF
CDR3 DNA: TGTGCCAGCAGTGAACTGAACTATGGCTACACCTTC

J gene: TRBJ2-7
D gene: TRBD1
clone size: NA
V gene: TRBV14
CDR3 protein: CASSGPDRVPYEQYF
CDR3 DNA: TGTGCCAGCAGCGGCCCCGACAGGGTCCCGTACGAGCAGTACTTC

J gene: TRBJ2-5
D gene: NA
clone size: once
V gene: TRBV5-5
CDR3 protein: CASSFRPGEQTQYF
CDR3 DNA: TGTGCCAGCAGCTTTCGACCGGGAGAGCAGACCCAGTACTTC

J gene: TRBJ1-5
D gene: NA
clone size: NA
V gene: TRBV30
CDR3 protein: CAWRAVNQPQHF
CDR3 DNA: TGTGCCTGGAGGGCGGTCAATCAGCCCCAGCATTTT

J gene: TRBJ2-1
D gene: NA
clone size: NA
V gene: TRBV7-2
CDR3 protein: CASSLERQDSYNEQFF
CDR3 DNA: TGTGCCAGCAGCTTAGAAAGACAGGACTCCTACAATGAGCAGTTCTTC